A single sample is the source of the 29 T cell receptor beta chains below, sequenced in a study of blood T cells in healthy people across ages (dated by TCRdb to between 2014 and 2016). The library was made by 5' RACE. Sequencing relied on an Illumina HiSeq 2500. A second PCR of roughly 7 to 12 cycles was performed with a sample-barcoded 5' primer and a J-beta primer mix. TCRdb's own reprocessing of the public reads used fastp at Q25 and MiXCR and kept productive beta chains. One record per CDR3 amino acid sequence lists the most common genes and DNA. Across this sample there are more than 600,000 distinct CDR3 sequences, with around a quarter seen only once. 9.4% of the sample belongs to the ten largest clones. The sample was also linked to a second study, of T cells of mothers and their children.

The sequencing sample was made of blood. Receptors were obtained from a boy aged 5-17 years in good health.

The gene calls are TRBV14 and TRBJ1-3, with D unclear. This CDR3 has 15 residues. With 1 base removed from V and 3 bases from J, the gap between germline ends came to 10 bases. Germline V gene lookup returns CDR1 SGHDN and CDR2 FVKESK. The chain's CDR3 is CASSQGGILGNTIYF. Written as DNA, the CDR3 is TGTGCCAGCAGCCAAGGAGGGATTCTTGGAAACACCATATATTTT.

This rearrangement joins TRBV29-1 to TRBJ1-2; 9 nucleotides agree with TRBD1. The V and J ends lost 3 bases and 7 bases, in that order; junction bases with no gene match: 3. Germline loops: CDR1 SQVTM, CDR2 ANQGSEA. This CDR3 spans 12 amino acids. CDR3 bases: TGCAGCGTTGAGGACAGGGGCGGTGGCTACACCTTC. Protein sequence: CSVEDRGGGYTF. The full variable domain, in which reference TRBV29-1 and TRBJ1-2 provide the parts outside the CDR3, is SAVISQKPSRDICQRGTSLTIQCQVDSQVTMMFWYRQQPGQSLTLIATANQGSEATYESGFVIDKFPISRPNLTFSTLTVSNMSPEDSSIYLCSVEDRGGGYTFGSGTRLTVV.

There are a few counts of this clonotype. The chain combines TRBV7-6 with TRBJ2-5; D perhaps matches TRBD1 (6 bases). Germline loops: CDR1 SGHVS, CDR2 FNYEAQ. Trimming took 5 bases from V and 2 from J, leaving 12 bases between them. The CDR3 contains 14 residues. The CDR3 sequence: CASSTPGEQETQYF. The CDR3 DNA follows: TGTGCCAGCAGCACCCCAGGGGAGCAAGAGACCCAGTACTTC.

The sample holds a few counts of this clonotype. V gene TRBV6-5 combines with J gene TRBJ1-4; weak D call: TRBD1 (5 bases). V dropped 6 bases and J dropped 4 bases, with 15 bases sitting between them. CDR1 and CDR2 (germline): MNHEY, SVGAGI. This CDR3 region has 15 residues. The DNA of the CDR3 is TGTGCCAGCAGGCGATCCGGGACGGGTAATGAAAAACTGTTTTTT. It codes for CASRRSGTGNEKLFF.

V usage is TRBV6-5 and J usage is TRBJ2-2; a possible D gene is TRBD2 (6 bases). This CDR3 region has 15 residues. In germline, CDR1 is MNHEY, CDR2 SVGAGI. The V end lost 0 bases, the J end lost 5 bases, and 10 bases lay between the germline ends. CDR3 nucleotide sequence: TGTGCCAGCAGTTACTCGATCGCGGGAACCGGGGAGCTGTTTTTT. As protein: CASSYSIAGTGELFF.

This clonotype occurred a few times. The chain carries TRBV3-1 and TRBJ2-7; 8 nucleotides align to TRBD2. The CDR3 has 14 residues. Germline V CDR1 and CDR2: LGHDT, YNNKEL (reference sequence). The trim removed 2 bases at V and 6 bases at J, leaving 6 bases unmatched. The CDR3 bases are TGTGCCAGCAGCCAACTGGCGGGAGGTGTCGAGCAGTACTTC. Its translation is CASSQLAGGVEQYF.

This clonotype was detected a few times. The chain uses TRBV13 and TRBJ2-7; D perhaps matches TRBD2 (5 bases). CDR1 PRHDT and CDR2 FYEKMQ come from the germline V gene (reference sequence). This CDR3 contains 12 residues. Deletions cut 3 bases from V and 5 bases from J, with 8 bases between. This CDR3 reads CASSFWRNEQYF. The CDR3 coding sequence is TGTGCCAGCAGCTTCTGGAGGAACGAGCAGTACTTC.

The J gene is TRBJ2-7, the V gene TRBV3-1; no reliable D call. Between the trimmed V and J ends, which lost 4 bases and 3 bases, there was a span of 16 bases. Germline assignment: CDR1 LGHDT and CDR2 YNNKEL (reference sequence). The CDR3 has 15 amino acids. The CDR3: CASSRVGGGGYEQYF. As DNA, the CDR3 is TGTGCCAGCAGCCGCGTGGGTGGCGGCGGCTACGAGCAGTACTTC.

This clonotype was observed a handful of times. The CDR3 DNA reads as TGCGCCAGCAGCAATACAGGGGCCACTGAAGCTTTCTTT. Translation gives CASSNTGATEAFF. The chain has TRBV5-1 and TRBJ1-1; 7 bases are a match to TRBD1. The CDR3 consists of 13 residues. Looked up from germline, CDR1 is SGHRS and CDR2 is YFSETQ. The junction had 4 bases not matched to a gene; V was cut back by 4 bases and J by 4 bases.

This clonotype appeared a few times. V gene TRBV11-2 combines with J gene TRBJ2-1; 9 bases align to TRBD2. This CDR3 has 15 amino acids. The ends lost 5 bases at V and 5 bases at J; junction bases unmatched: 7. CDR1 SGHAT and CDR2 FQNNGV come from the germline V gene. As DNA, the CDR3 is TGTGCCAGCAGCCCACGGACTAGCGATAACAATGAGCAGTTCTTC. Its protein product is CASSPRTSDNNEQFF. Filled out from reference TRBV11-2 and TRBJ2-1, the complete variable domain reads EAGVAQSPRYKIIEKRQSVAFWCNPISGHATLYWYQQILGQGPKLLIQFQNNGVVDDSQLPKDRFSAERLKGVDSTLKIQPAKLEDSAVYLCASSPRTSDNNEQFFGPGTRLTVL.

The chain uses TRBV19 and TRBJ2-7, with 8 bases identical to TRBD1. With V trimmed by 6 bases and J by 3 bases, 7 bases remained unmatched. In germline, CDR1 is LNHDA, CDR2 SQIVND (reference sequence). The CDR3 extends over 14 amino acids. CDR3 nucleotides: TGTGCCAGTAGGGACAGGGCCGTTGACTACGAGCAGTACTTC. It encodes CASRDRAVDYEQYF.

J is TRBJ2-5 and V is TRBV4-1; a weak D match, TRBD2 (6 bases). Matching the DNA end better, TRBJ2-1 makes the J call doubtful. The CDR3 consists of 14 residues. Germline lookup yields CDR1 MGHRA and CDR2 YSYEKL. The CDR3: CASSHPLASYEQFF. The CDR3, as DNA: TGCGCCAGCAGCCACCCACTAGCATCGTATGAGCAGTTCTTC.

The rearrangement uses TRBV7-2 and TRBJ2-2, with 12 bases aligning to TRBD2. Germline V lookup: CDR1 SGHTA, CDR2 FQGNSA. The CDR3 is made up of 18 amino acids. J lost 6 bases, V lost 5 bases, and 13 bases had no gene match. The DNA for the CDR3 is TGTGCCAGCAGCCTAAAGACTAGCGGGAGTTTTTCCGCCGGGGAGCTGTTTTTT. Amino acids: CASSLKTSGSFSAGELFF.

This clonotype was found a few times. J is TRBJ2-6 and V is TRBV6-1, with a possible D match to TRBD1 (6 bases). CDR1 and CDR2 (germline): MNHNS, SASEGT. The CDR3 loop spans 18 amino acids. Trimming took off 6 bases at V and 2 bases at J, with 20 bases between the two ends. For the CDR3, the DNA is TGTGCCAGCAGCCTAACCACCCCAACAGGGACTGGGGCCAACGTCCTGACTTTC. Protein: CASSLTTPTGTGANVLTF.

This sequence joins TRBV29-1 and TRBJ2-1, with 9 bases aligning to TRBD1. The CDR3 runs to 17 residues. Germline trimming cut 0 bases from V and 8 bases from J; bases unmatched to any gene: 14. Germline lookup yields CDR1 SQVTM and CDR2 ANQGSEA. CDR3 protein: CSVEDGNRDREVYEQFF. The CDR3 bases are TGCAGCGTTGAAGATGGTAACCGGGACAGGGAAGTTTATGAGCAGTTCTTC.

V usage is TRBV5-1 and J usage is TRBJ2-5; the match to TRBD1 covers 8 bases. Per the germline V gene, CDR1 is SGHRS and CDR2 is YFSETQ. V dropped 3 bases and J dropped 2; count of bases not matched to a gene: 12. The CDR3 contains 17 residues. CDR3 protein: CASSWLPGQARQETQYF. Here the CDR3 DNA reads TGCGCCAGCAGCTGGCTCCCGGGACAGGCAAGACAAGAGACCCAGTACTTC.

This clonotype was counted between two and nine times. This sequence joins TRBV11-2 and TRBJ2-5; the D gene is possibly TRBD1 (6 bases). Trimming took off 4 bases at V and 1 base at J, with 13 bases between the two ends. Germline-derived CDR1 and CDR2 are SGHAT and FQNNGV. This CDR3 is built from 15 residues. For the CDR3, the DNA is TGTGCCAGCAGCTCTTACGACAGGACCCAAGAGACCCAGTACTTC. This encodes CASSSYDRTQETQYF.

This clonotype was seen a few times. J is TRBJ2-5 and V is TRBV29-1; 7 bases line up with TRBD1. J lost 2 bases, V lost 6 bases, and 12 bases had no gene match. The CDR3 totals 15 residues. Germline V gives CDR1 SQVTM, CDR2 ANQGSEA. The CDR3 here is CSVATPGQNQETQYF. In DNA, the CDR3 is TGCAGCGTAGCAACGCCGGGACAGAATCAAGAGACCCAGTACTTC.

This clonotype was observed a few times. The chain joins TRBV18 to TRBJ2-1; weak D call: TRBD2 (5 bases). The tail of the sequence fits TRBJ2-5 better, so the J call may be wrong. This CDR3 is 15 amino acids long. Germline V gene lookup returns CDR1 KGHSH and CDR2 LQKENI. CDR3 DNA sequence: TGTGCCAGCTCACCGGAAAAGAGGGTGTTGGAGACCCAGTACTTC. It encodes CASSPEKRVLETQYF.

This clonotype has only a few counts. The CDR3 nucleotides read TGCAGTGCTAGAGATCTGGGCGGGGGACCCTACGAGCAGTACTTC. It specifies CSARDLGGGPYEQYF. V gene TRBV20-1 combines with J gene TRBJ2-5, with TRBD2 matching 7 bases. The J call may not be correct, given that the DNA end is closer to TRBJ2-7. The CDR3 loop spans 15 amino acids. The germline V gene encodes CDR1 DFQATT and CDR2 SNEGSKA (reference sequence).

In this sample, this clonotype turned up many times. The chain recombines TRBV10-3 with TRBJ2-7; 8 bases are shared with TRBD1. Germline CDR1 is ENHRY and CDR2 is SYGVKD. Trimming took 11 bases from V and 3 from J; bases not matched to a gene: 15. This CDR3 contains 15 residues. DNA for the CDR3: TGTGCCTGCGGCTCCCCGGGGACAGGAGACTACGAGCAGTACTTC. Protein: CACGSPGTGDYEQYF.

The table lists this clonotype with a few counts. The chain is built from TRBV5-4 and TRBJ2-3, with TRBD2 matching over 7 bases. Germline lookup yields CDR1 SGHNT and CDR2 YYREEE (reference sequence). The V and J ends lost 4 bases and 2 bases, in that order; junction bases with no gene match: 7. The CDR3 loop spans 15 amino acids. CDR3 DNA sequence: TGTGCCAGCAGCCCGCCTAGCGGACACACAGATACGCAGTATTTT. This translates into CASSPPSGHTDTQYF.

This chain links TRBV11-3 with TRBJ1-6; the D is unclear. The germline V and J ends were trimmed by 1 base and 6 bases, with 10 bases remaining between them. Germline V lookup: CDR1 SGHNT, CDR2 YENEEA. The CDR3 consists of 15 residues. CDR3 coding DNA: TGTGCCAGCAGCTTAGGAACAAGCAGTAATTCACCCCTCCACTTT. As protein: CASSLGTSSNSPLHF.

CDR3 amino acids: CSAAKGTGRSDLYGYTF. CDR3 nucleotides: TGCAGTGCAGCAAAAGGGACAGGACGAAGTGACTTATATGGCTACACCTTC. The chain combines TRBV20-1 with TRBJ1-2, with 8 bases aligning to TRBD1. V gave up 6 bases and J gave up 5 bases; unmatched junction bases: 20. Germline V gene sequence: CDR1 DFQATT, CDR2 SNEGSKA (reference sequence). This CDR3 is 17 amino acids long.

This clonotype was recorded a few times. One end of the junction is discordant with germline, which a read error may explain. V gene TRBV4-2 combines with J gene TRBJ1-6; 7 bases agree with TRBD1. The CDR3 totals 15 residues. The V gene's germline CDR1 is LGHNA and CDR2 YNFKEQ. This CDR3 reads CAGSQEDRYNSPLHF. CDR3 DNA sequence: TGTGCCGGCAGCCAAGAGGACAGGTATAATTCACCCCTCCACTTT.

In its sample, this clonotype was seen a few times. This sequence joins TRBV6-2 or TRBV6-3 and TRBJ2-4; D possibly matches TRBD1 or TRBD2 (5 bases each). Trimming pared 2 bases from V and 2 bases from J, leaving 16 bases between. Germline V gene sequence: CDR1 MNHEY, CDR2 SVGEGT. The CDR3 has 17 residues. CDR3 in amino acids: CASSYRFGGITKNIQYF. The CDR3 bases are TGTGCCAGCAGTTACAGGTTTGGGGGTATAACCAAAAACATTCAGTACTTC.

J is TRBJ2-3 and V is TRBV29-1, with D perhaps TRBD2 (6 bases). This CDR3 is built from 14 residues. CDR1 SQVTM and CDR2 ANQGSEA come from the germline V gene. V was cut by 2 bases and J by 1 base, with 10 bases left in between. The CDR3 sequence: CSVELAGRTDTQYF. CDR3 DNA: TGCAGCGTTGAACTGGCGGGACGCACAGATACGCAGTATTTT.

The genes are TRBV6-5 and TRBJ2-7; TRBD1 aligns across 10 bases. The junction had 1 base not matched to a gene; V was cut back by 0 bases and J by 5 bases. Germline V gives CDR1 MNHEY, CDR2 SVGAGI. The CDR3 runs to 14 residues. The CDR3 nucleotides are TGTGCCAGCAGTTACTCGACAGGGGGCCACGAGCAGTACTTC. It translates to CASSYSTGGHEQYF.

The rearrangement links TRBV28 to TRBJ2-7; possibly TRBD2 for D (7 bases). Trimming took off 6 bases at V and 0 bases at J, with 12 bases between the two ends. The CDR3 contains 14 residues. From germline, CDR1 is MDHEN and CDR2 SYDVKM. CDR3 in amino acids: CASSKGEGSYEQYF. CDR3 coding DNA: TGTGCCAGCAGCAAGGGGGAGGGCTCCTACGAGCAGTACTTC.